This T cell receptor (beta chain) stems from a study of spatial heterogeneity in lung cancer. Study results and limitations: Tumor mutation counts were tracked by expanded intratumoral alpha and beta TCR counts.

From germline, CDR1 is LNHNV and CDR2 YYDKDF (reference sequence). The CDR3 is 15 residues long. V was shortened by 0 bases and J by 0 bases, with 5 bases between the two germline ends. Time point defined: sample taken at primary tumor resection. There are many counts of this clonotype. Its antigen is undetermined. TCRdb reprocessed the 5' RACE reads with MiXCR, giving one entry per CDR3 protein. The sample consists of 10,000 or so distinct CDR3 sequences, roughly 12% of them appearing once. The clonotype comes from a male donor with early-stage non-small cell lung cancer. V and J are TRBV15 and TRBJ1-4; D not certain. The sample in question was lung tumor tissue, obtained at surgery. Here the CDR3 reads CATSRDLATNEKLFF. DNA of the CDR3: TGTGCCACCAGCAGAGACCTTGCAACTAATGAAAAACTGTTTTTT. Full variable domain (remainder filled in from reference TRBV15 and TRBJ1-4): DAMVIQNPRYQVTQFGKPVTLSCSQTLNHNVMYWYQQKSSQAPKLLFHYYDKDFNNEADTPDNFQSRRPNTSFCFLDIRSPGLGDTAMYLCATSRDLATNEKLFFGSGTQLSVL.